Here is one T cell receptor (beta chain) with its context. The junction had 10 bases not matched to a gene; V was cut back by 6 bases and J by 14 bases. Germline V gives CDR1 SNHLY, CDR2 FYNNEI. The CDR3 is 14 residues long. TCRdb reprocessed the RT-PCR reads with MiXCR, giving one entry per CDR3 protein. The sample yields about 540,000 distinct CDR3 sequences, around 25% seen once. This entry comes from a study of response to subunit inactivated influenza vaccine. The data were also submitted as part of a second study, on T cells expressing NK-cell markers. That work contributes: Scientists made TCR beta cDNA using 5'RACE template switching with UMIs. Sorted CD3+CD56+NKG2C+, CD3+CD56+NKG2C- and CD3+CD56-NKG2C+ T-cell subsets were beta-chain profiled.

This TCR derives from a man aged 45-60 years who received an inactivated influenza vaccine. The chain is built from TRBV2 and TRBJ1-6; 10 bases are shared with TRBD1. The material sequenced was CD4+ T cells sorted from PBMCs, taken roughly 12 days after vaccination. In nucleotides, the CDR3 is TGTGCCAGCAGCCCAGACAGGGGGCAGATAGCCCTCCACTTT. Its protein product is CASSPDRGQIALHF.